The T cell receptor (beta chain) under discussion was sequenced for a study of response to subunit inactivated influenza vaccine. One entry per CDR3 protein, called by TCRdb with MiXCR from the RT-PCR reads. The top ten hold approximately 10% of the sample, which has 500,000 to 600,000 distinct CDR3 sequences, around 11% seen once. V was clipped by 5 bases and J by 2 bases, with 13 bases between them. Germline CDR1 and CDR2: DFQATT and SNEGSKA (reference sequence). The CDR3 has 14 amino acids. The receptor was isolated from a man between 45 and 60 years old who received an inactivated influenza vaccine. Sequenced material: PBMCs from blood, taken on the day of vaccination. This chain links TRBV20-1 with TRBJ2-4; D gene ambiguous. In nucleotides, the CDR3 is TGCAGTGCTGGGGTAGGGCAGACCAAAAACATTCAGTACTTC. Protein product: CSAGVGQTKNIQYF.